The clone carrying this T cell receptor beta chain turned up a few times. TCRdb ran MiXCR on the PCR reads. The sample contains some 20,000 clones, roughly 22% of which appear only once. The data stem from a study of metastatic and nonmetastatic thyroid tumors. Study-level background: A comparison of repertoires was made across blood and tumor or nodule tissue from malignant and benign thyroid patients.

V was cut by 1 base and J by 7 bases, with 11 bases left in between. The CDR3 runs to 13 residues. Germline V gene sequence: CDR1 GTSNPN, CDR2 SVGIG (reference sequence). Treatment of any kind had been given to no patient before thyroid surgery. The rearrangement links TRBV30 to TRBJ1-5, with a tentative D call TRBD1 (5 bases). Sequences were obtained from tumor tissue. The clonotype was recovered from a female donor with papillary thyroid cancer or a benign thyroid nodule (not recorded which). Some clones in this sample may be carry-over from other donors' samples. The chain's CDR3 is CAWSGGDGQPQHF. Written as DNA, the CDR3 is TGTGCCTGGAGTGGGGGGGATGGACAGCCCCAGCATTTT.